The 30 T cell receptor beta chains in this list originate from one sample, sequenced in a study of control samples from healthy donors and cancer patients (dated by TCRdb to between 2020 and 2021). Libraries were built with the immunoSEQ multiplex PCR assay. TCRdb limited this immuneACCESS table to in-frame rearrangements with V and J called. A share of clones is missing; checked studies link under half to unresolved V genes, and the rest is unexplained. Counted in this sample were over 200,000 clones; roughly 82% of them appeared once. Together, the top ten hold about an eighth of the sample. The sample taken for sequencing was PBMCs. These receptors all stem from an older woman with lung cancer.

This chain joins TRBV18 and TRBJ1-1; the match to TRBD1 covers 8 bases. Germline V gene data show CDR1 as KGHSH and CDR2 as LQKENI. CDR3 length: 18 amino acids. The trim removed 3 bases at V and 0 bases at J, leaving 12 bases unmatched. CDR3 residues: CASSPRRGTGAVNTEAFF. In DNA, the CDR3 is TGTGCCAGCTCACCGCGACGTGGGACAGGAGCCGTGAACACTGAAGCTTTCTTT.

In this sample, this clone turned up once. The J gene is TRBJ1-3, the V gene TRBV2; tentatively, D is TRBD1 (5 bases). The CDR3 covers 16 residues. Germline CDR1 reads SNHLY; CDR2 reads FYNNEI. V was clipped by 4 bases and J by 1 base, with 14 bases between them. The CDR3 nucleotides read TGTGCCAGCAGTGGGGGACTTTTGGGGTCTGGAAACACCATATATTTT. This gives the protein CASSGGLLGSGNTIYF.

A note on this clone: Other DNA sequences in the same sample also yield this CDR3. The chain couples TRBV27 to TRBJ1-2, with 8 nucleotides matching TRBD1. The CDR3 length is 14 residues. With V trimmed by 5 bases and J by 7 bases, 9 bases remained unmatched. Per the germline V gene, CDR1 is MNHEY and CDR2 is SMNVEV (reference sequence). The CDR3 loop is CASSPGQGSSGYTF. The CDR3 DNA follows: TGTGCCAGCAGTCCAGGACAGGGTTCGAGTGGCTACACCTTC.

This clone was recorded once. This chain joins TRBV24-1 and TRBJ1-6; a possible D gene is TRBD1 (5 bases). This CDR3 comprises 14 residues. The germline V gene encodes CDR1 KGHDR and CDR2 SFDVKD. Trimming removed 4 bases from V and 4 bases from J, with 7 bases in between. The CDR3 here is CATSDREYNSPLHF. The CDR3 nucleotides are TGTGCCACCAGTGACAGGGAATATAATTCACCCCTCCACTTT.

This clone was counted between two and nine times. V usage is TRBV10-3 and J usage is TRBJ2-6; no clear D. Trimming took off 3 bases at V and 0 bases at J, with 15 bases between the two ends. This CDR3 has 18 residues. Looked up from germline, CDR1 is ENHRY and CDR2 is SYGVKD. CDR3 sequence: CAISDLVQSGSGANVLTF. The CDR3, as DNA: TGTGCCATCAGTGACTTGGTGCAAAGTGGCTCTGGGGCCAACGTCCTGACTTTC.

The chain is built from TRBV12-3 or TRBV12-4 and TRBJ1-1; D possibly corresponds to TRBD1 (5 bases). The CDR3 loop spans 13 amino acids. The V end lost 1 base, the J end lost 8 bases, and 11 bases lay between the germline ends. The CDR3 nucleotides read TGTGCCAGCAGTTTAGGGAGTGGGACCGAAGCTTTCTTT. This codes for CASSLGSGTEAFF.

The chain combines TRBV28 with TRBJ1-1, with D unresolved. CDR1 MDHEN and CDR2 SYDVKM come from the germline V gene. Trimming shortened V by 4 bases and J by 4 bases, and 19 bases separated the two germline ends. This CDR3 region has 16 residues. CDR3 DNA: TGTGCCAGCAGTTCAAGGTTACGGGTCTCGGCCACTGAAGCTTTCTTT. This translates into CASSSRLRVSATEAFF. Combining the CDR3 with reference TRBV28 and TRBJ1-1 gives the whole variable domain DVKVTQSSRYLVKRTGEKVFLECVQDMDHENMFWYRQDPGLGLRLIYFSYDVKMKEKGDIPEGYSVSREKKERFSLILESASTNQTSMYLCASSSRLRVSATEAFFGQGTRLTVV.

The rearrangement joins TRBV2 to TRBJ1-2; D is ambiguous. Germline CDR1 reads SNHLY; CDR2 reads FYNNEI. The CDR3 spans 15 residues. V lost 0 bases, J lost 8 bases, and 16 bases lay in between. The CDR3 DNA reads as TGTGCCAGCAGTGAAGCCCTTTCTAGGGCAGAAGGCTACACCTTC. It encodes CASSEALSRAEGYTF.

The gene calls are TRBV28 and TRBJ2-7; TRBD1 aligns across 8 bases. Germline V gene sequence: CDR1 MDHEN, CDR2 SYDVKM. After removal of 1 base from V and 7 bases from J, the junction contained 9 bases not matched to a gene. This CDR3 contains 15 residues. In DNA form, the CDR3 reads TGTGCCAGCAGTTTATCACGCCAGGGGGCTTGGGAGCAGTACTTC. The encoded protein is CASSLSRQGAWEQYF.

This clone was observed once. The rearrangement uses TRBV4-2 and TRBJ2-1; TRBD2 agrees at 8 bases. CDR3 size: 16 residues. V trimming: 0 bases; J trimming: 9 bases; junction bases outside the gene matches: 10. The V gene's germline CDR1 is LGHNA and CDR2 YNFKEQ. The CDR3 nucleotides read TGTGCCAGCAGCCAAGAGCCTAGCGGGTCGCATCGTGAGCAGTTCTTC. Encoded protein: CASSQEPSGSHREQFF.

The CDR3 nucleotides are TGTGCCAGCAGTTACAGCGCTAACTATGGCTACACCTTC. This encodes CASSYSANYGYTF. The chain joins TRBV12-3 or TRBV12-4 to TRBJ1-2; unclear D gene. The CDR3 runs to 13 residues. V was trimmed by 4 bases and J by 0 bases, leaving 6 bases between them.

The chain uses TRBV5-1 and TRBJ2-1; D is perhaps TRBD1 or TRBD2 (6 bases each). The CDR3 has 16 residues. CDR1 is SGHRS and CDR2 is YFSETQ in the germline V gene. V was pared by 2 bases and J by 4 bases, with 16 bases between. In nucleotides, the CDR3 is TGCGCCAGCAGCTTAGGGGGGACACTTTCTTACAATGAGCAGTTCTTC. Residues: CASSLGGTLSYNEQFF. The full variable domain, with the rest looked up from reference TRBV5-1 and TRBJ2-1, is KAGVTQTPRYLIKTRGQQVTLSCSPISGHRSVSWYQQTPGQGLQFLFEYFSETQRNKGNFPGRFSGRQFSNSRSEMNVSTLELGDSALYLCASSLGGTLSYNEQFFGPGTRLTVL.

The rearrangement uses TRBV6-5 and TRBJ1-5; 8 bases align to TRBD1. Germline values: CDR1 MNHEY, CDR2 SVGAGI. The CDR3 has 12 residues. The V segment lost 6 bases and the J segment 10 bases; nucleotides outside the gene matches: 5. As DNA, the CDR3 is TGTGCCAGCAGAGGGACAGGCCGACCCCAGCATTTT. It translates to CASRGTGRPQHF.

A few counts support this clone. This chain joins TRBV29-1 and TRBJ1-5; D is uncertain. CDR1 is SQVTM and CDR2 is ANQGSEA in the germline V gene. CDR3 length: 12 amino acids. Trimming removed 7 bases at V and 4 bases at J, with 11 bases between. Written as DNA, the CDR3 is TGCAGCGCTGGGATTGGGAATCAGCCCCAGCATTTT. Its translation: CSAGIGNQPQHF.

Only one count was recorded for this clone. This chain links TRBV5-4 with TRBJ1-6; D not resolved. The CDR3 sequence is 13 residues long. Germline V CDR1 and CDR2: SGHNT, YYREEE (reference sequence). Trimming took off 0 bases at V and 10 bases at J, with 8 bases between the two ends. CDR3 sequence reads: CASSLGWGSPLHF. CDR3 nucleotides: TGTGCCAGCAGCTTGGGTTGGGGATCACCCCTCCACTTT.

The chain uses TRBV7-3 and TRBJ2-1; 13 nucleotides agree with TRBD2. V was pared by 5 bases and J by 10 bases, with 11 bases of the junction left unmatched. The CDR3 sequence is 16 residues long. CDR1 is SGHTA, CDR2 FQGTGA, per germline. The DNA for the CDR3 is TGTGCCAGCAGCGCTACTAGCGGGAGGGTCGGGGGCGAGCAGTTCTTC. It specifies CASSATSGRVGGEQFF.

The CDR3 DNA follows: TGTGCCAGCAGTGAGAAGGGACAGGGGAACTATGGCTACACCTTC. It is translated as CASSEKGQGNYGYTF. J is TRBJ1-2 and V is TRBV2; 10 bases are a match to TRBD1. V was clipped by 3 bases and J by 2 bases; unmatched bases: 3. The CDR3 consists of 15 residues. CDR1 SNHLY and CDR2 FYNNEI come from the germline V gene.

The chain couples TRBV7-9 to TRBJ2-5; D is uncertain. The germline V gene has CDR1 SEHNR and CDR2 FQNEAQ (reference sequence). There are 15 residues in the CDR3. Trimming removed 7 bases from V and 5 bases from J, with 20 bases in between. The CDR3 DNA reads TGTGCCAGCACCGACGGTCGGGTGGGCTGGGAGACCCAGTACTTC. Translation: CASTDGRVGWETQYF.

V is TRBV29-1 and J is TRBJ2-1; 8 bases match TRBD2. V shed 4 bases, J shed 3 bases, and the junction held 2 bases outside the gene matches. The CDR3 consists of 13 residues. Germline V gene data show CDR1 as SQVTM and CDR2 as ANQGSEA. The CDR3 here is CSVGSGSYNEQFF. In nucleotides, the CDR3 is TGCAGCGTTGGCAGCGGGAGCTACAATGAGCAGTTCTTC.

The V and J genes are TRBV11-1 and TRBJ1-3, with D unresolved. Trimming pared 3 bases from V and 3 bases from J, leaving 0 bases between. The CDR3 spans 11 residues. Per germline, CDR1 SGHAT and CDR2 FQDESV (reference sequence). CDR3 nucleotide sequence: TGTGCCAGCAGCTTTGGAAACACCATATATTTT. This encodes CASSFGNTIYF.

V is TRBV24-1 and J is TRBJ2-7; a weak D match, TRBD1 (6 bases). V was cut by 6 bases and J by 2 bases, with 22 bases left in between. The CDR3 loop spans 17 amino acids. CDR1 and CDR2 from the germline V gene are KGHDR and SFDVKD. The CDR3 region is CATSTPPRVDSPYEQYF. CDR3 sequence (DNA): TGTGCCACCAGTACCCCCCCCCGCGTGGACAGCCCCTACGAGCAGTACTTC.

The chain carries TRBV5-4 and TRBJ1-2; D not resolved. The CDR3 covers 13 residues. Germline values: CDR1 SGHNT, CDR2 YYREEE (reference sequence). The V and J ends lost 2 bases and 4 bases respectively, with 9 bases between them. The CDR3: CASSLKGPYGYTF. The CDR3 DNA is TGTGCCAGCAGCTTAAAAGGGCCCTATGGCTACACCTTC.

This chain joins TRBV5-5 and TRBJ2-7; D is possibly TRBD1 (5 bases). V was clipped by 3 bases and J by 4 bases, with 17 bases between them. The CDR3 is 15 residues long. Germline V lookup: CDR1 SGHKS, CDR2 YYEKEE (reference sequence). The CDR3 region has the DNA TGTGCCAGCAGCTATCAAGGGGCCAGGGCATACGAGCAGTACTTC. Protein: CASSYQGARAYEQYF.

The chain recombines TRBV6-5 with TRBJ1-1, with TRBD1 matching over 7 bases. The CDR3 is 12 residues long. Germline trimming cut 7 bases from V and 4 bases from J; bases unmatched to any gene: 3. The germline CDR1 and CDR2 sequences are MNHEY and SVGAGI. In DNA form, the CDR3 reads TGTGCCAGCAAGCGGGACAGCACTGAAGCTTTCTTT. This encodes CASKRDSTEAFF.

The rearrangement uses TRBV10-2 and TRBJ1-3; D is unclear. The germline gives CDR1 WSHSY, CDR2 SAAADI. V lost 3 bases to trimming and J lost 2 bases, with 5 bases between them. CDR3 length: 13 amino acids. CDR3 sequence (DNA): TGCGCCAGCAGTGACAGAACTGGAAACACCATATATTTT. Amino acids: CASSDRTGNTIYF.

The chain couples TRBV29-1 to TRBJ2-7; 12 nucleotides match TRBD1. The ends lost 0 bases at V and 5 bases at J; junction bases unmatched: 2. The germline CDR1 and CDR2 sequences are SQVTM and ANQGSEA. The length of the CDR3 is 14 residues. In DNA form, the CDR3 reads TGCAGCGTTGAAGAAGGGACAGGGGGCAACGAGCAGTACTTC. As protein: CSVEEGTGGNEQYF.

This clone came up once. The DNA for the CDR3 is TGCGCCAGCAGTGGGGGAGGGGTGGCTGAAGCTTTCTTT. Translation: CASSGGGVAEAFF. The chain uses TRBV10-2 and TRBJ1-1; possible D gene TRBD1, 5 bases. Looked up from germline, CDR1 is WSHSY and CDR2 is SAAADI. The CDR3 consists of 13 residues. Trimming left V 4 bases short and J 6 bases short, with 12 bases between.

This chain uses TRBV28 with TRBJ2-7; TRBD2 is a possible D gene (7 bases). Germline CDR1 is MDHEN and CDR2 is SYDVKM. The length of the CDR3 is 14 residues. V was shortened by 6 bases and J by 11 bases, with 23 bases between the two germline ends. CDR3: CASSLGGESGFEYF. CDR3 coding DNA: TGTGCCAGCAGCTTAGGGGGGGAATCAGGATTCGAGTACTTC.

For the CDR3, the DNA is TGTGCCAGTCAGGGCCGCTACGAGCAGTACTTC. This translates into CASQGRYEQYF. The chain uses TRBV27 and TRBJ2-7, with a weak D call TRBD1 (5 bases). Germline CDR1 reads MNHEY; CDR2 reads SMNVEV (reference sequence). This CDR3 is built from 11 residues. V lost 9 bases and J 3 bases, leaving 9 bases between the germline ends.

This rearrangement joins TRBV6-6 to TRBJ2-2; perhaps TRBD2 as D (6 bases). Germline V gene sequence: CDR1 MNHNY, CDR2 SVGAGI (reference sequence). V was shortened by 7 bases and J by 1 base, with 10 bases between the two germline ends. CDR3 length equals 14 residues. CDR3 nucleotide sequence: TGTGCCAGCACCCCCGGGGGGAACACCGGGGAGCTGTTTTTT. Its translation: CASTPGGNTGELFF.